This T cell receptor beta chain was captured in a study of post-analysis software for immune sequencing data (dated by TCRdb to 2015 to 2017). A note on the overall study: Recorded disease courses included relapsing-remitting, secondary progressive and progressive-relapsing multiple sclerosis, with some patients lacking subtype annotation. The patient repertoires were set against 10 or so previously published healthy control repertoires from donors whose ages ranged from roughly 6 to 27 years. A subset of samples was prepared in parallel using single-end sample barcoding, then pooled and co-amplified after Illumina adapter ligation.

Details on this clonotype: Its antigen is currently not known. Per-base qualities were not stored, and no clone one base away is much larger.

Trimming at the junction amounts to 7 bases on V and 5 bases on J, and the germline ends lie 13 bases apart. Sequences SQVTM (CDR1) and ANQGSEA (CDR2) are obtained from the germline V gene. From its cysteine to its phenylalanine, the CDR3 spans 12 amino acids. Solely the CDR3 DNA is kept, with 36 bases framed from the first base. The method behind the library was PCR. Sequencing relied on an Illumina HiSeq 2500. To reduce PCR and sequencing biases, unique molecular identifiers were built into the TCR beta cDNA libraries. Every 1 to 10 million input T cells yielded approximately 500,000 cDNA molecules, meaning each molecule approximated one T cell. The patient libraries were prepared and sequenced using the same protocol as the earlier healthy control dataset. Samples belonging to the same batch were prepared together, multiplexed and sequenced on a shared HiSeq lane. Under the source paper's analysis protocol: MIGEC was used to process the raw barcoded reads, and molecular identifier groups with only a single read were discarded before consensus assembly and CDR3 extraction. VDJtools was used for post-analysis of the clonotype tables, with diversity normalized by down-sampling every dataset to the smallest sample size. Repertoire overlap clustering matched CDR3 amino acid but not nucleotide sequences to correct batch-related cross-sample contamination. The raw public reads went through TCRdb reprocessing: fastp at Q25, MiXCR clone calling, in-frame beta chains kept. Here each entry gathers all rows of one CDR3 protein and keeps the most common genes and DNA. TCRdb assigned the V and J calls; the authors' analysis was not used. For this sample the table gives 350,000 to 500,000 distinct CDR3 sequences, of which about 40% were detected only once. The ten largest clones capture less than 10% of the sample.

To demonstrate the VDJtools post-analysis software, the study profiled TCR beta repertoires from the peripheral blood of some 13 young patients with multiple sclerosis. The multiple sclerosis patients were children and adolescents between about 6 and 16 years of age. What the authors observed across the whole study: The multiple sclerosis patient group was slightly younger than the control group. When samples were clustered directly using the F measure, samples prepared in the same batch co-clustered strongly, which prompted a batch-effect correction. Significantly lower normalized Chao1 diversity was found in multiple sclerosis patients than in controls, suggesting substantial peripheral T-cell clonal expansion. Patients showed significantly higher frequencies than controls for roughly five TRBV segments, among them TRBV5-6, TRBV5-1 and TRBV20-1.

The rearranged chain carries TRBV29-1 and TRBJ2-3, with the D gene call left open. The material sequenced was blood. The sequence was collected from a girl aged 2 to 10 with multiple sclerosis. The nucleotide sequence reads TGCAGCGCCGGGCAGGCCCTAGATACGCAGTATTTT. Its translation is CSAGQALDTQYF.